This T cell receptor (beta chain) emerged from a study of beta chain features in type 1 diabetes. Study-wide findings and caveats: In patients and controls equally, PCR might favor templates that are shorter. In all four CD4+ subsets, TCRB CDR3 length was significantly, moderately reduced in type 1 diabetes.

Expressed TCRB transcripts were sequenced after all isolated RNA was converted to cDNA. The protocol was immunoSEQ multiplex PCR, while the TCRdb copy is restricted to in-frame clones and leaves out a portion. Here the sample spans hundreds of thousands of clones, about 14% being singletons. To note about this clone: Its antigen is still unknown.

V shed 5 bases and J 4 bases; nucleotides not matched to a gene: 11. Germline lookup yields CDR1 LGHNA and CDR2 YSLEER. This CDR3 has 16 residues. Every donor had blood drawn once into heparin, approximately 120 mL on average. CD4+ cells of the naive, central memory, regulatory and stem cell-like memory types were sorted via CD45RO/CCR7/CD25/CD127/CD95/CD27. The rearrangement links TRBV4-3 to TRBJ2-7; 10 bases line up with TRBD1. The sequenced material came from naive CD4+ T cells from blood. This receptor was obtained from a woman aged 40 to 50 in good health. CDR3 loop: CASSTTRQGARYEQYF. CDR3 nucleotides: TGCGCCAGCAGCACAACAAGACAGGGGGCGCGGTACGAGCAGTACTTC.